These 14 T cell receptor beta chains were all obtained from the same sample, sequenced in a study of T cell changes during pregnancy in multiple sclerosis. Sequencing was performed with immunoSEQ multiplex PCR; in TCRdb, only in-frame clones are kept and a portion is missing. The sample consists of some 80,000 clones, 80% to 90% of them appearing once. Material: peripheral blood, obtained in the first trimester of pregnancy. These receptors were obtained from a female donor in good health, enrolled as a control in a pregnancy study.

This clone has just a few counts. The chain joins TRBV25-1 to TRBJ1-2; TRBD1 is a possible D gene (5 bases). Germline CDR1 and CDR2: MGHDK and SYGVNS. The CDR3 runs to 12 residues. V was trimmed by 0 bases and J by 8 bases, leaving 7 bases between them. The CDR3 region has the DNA TGTGCCAGCAGTGAATATAGGGGAGGCTACACCTTC. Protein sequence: CASSEYRGGYTF.

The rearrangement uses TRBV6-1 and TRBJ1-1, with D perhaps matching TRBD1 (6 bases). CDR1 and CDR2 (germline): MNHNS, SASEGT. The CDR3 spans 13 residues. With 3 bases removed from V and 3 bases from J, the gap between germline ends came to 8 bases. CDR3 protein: CASSEGAHTEAFF. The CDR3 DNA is TGTGCCAGCAGTGAGGGGGCGCACACTGAAGCTTTCTTT.

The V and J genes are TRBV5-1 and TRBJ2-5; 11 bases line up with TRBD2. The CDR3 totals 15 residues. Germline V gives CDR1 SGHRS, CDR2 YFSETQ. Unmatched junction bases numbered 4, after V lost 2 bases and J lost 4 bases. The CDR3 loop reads CASSFRLAGGETQYF. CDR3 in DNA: TGCGCCAGCAGCTTCCGCCTAGCGGGGGGAGAGACCCAGTACTTC.

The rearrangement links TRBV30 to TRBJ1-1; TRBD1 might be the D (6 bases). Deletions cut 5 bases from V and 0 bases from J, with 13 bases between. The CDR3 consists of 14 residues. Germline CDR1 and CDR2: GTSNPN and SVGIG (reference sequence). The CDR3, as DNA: TGTGCCTGGGGTGAGGACAGTGTGAACACTGAAGCTTTCTTT. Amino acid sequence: CAWGEDSVNTEAFF.

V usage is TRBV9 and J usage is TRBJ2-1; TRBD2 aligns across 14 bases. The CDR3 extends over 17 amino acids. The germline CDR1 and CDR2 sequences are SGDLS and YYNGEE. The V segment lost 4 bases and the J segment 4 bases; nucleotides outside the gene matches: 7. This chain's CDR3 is CASSSRLAGGFYNEQFF. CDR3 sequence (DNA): TGTGCCAGCAGCTCTCGACTAGCGGGGGGGTTTTACAATGAGCAGTTCTTC.

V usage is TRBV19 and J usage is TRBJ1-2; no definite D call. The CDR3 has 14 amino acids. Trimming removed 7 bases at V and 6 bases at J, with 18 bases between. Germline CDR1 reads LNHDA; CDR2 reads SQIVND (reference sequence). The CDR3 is CASNPTMDGDGYTF. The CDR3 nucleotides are TGTGCCAGTAACCCTACCATGGACGGGGATGGCTACACCTTC.

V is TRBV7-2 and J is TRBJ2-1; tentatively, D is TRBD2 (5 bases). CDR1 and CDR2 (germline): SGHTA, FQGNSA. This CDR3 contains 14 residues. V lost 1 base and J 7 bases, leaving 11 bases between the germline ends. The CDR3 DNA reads TGTGCCAGCAGCTTAGTACGGAGGTCTAATGAGCAGTTCTTC. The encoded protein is CASSLVRRSNEQFF.

The CDR3 is CASMERAIGQPQHF. The CDR3 nucleotides are TGTGCCAGTATGGAGAGGGCAATTGGGCAGCCCCAGCATTTT. The rearrangement links TRBV19 to TRBJ1-5; D not certain. The CDR3 extends over 14 amino acids. From germline, CDR1 is LNHDA and CDR2 SQIVND (reference sequence). Trimming took off 7 bases at V and 7 bases at J, with 17 bases between the two ends.

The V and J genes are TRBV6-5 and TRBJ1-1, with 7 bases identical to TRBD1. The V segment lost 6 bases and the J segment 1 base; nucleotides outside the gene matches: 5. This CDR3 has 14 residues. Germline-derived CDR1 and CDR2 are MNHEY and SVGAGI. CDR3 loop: CASSLRDRNTEAFF. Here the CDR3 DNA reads TGTGCCAGCAGCCTCCGGGACAGGAACACTGAAGCTTTCTTT.

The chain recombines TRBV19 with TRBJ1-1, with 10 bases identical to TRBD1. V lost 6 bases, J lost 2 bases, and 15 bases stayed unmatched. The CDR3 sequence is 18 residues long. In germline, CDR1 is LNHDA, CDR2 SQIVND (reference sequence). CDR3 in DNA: TGTGCCAGTAGCCTCAACCCCGGGACAGGGGCTTTCAACACTGAAGCTTTCTTT. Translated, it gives CASSLNPGTGAFNTEAFF.

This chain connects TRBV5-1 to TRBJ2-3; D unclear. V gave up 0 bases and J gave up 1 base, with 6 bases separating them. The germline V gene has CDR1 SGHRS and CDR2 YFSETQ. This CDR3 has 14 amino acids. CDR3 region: CASSLDQGTDTQYF. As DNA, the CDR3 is TGCGCCAGCAGCTTGGATCAGGGCACAGATACGCAGTATTTT.

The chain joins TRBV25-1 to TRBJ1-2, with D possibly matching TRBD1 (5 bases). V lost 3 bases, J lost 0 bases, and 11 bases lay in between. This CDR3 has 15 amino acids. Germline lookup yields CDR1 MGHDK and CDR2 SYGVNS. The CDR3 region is CASSDPGGTNYGYTF. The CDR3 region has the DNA TGTGCCAGCAGTGATCCGGGGGGGACTAACTATGGCTACACCTTC.

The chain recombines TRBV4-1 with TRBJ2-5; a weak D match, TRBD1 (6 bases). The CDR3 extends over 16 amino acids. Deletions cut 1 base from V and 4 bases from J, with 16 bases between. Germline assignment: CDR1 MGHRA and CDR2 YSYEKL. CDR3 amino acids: CASSQVAGAAGETQYF. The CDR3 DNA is TGCGCCAGCAGCCAAGTCGCAGGGGCGGCGGGAGAGACCCAGTACTTC.

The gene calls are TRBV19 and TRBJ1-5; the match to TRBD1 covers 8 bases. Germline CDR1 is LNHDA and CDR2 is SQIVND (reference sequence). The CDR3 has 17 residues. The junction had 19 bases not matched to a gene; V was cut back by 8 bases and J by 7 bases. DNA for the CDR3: TGTGCCAGTCGTTCAAATTCTGGACAGGGAGCGAAACAGCCCCAGCATTTT. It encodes CASRSNSGQGAKQPQHF.